The 25 T cell receptor beta chains below come from one sample, sequenced in a study of shared T cell receptors in the human thymus. Profiled with immunoSEQ multiplex PCR; TCRdb holds only in-frame clones, not every one. The table includes roughly 500,000 clones, approximately 78% detected once. In addition, the sample was reused for a study of human thymus T cells.

The sample taken for sequencing was thymocytes. These receptors were obtained from a boy less than two years old with a congenital heart defect.

The V gene is TRBV27, the J gene TRBJ1-5, with 11 bases that match TRBD1. Germline CDR1 reads MNHEY; CDR2 reads SMNVEV (reference sequence). CDR3 length: 15 amino acids. The junction had 6 bases not matched to a gene; V was cut back by 5 bases and J by 6 bases. The CDR3 reads CASSTRTGGIQPQHF. DNA of the CDR3: TGTGCCAGCAGTACGAGGACAGGGGGCATTCAGCCCCAGCATTTT.

The chain carries TRBV15 and TRBJ2-5; D may be TRBD2 (5 bases). TRBJ2-7 matches the DNA end more closely, so the J call is doubtful. Germline CDR1 reads LNHNV; CDR2 reads YYDKDF (reference sequence). The CDR3 is 16 residues long. CDR3 DNA sequence: TGTGCCACCAGCAGAGATGATCGGCAGGAGGATCCCGAGCAGTACTTC. Translated, it gives CATSRDDRQEDPEQYF.

This CDR3 reads CASSLVSGSYLRTYEQYF. The CDR3 region has the DNA TGCGCCAGCAGCTTGGTTAGCGGGAGCTACCTTCGCACCTACGAGCAGTACTTC. The V call is TRBV5-1, the J call TRBJ2-7; 9 bases align to TRBD2. The trim removed 0 bases at V and 2 bases at J, leaving 12 bases unmatched. CDR1 and CDR2 from the germline V gene are SGHRS and YFSETQ. This CDR3 spans 18 amino acids. Looking up the rest from reference TRBV5-1 and TRBJ2-7 gives the full variable domain: KAGVTQTPRYLIKTRGQQVTLSCSPISGHRSVSWYQQTPGQGLQFLFEYFSETQRNKGNFPGRFSGRQFSNSRSEMNVSTLELGDSALYLCASSLVSGSYLRTYEQYFGPGTRLTVT.

As for this clone: Within the sample, other DNA sequences also encode this same CDR3. The chain has TRBV7-2 and TRBJ2-3, with no clear D. Germline V gene data show CDR1 as SGHTA and CDR2 as FQGNSA. The length of the CDR3 is 12 residues. The V gene lost 5 bases and the J gene lost 0 bases, with 3 bases spanning the gap. In DNA, the CDR3 is TGTGCCAGCAGCCTAAGCACAGATACGCAGTATTTT. Translating it yields CASSLSTDTQYF.

J is TRBJ2-3 and V is TRBV4-3, with TRBD2 as a possible D gene (5 bases). CDR3 length: 15 amino acids. The V end lost 4 bases, the J end lost 5 bases, and 16 bases lay between the germline ends. CDR1 LGHNA and CDR2 YSLEER come from the germline V gene. The CDR3 sequence: CASSLKGLAGDTQYF. As DNA, the CDR3 is TGCGCCAGCAGCCTTAAAGGCCTGGCGGGAGATACGCAGTATTTT.

The J gene is TRBJ2-1, the V gene TRBV4-2, with D maybe TRBD2 (6 bases). The germline V and J ends were trimmed by 2 bases and 4 bases, with 9 bases remaining between them. This CDR3 has 14 amino acids. The germline gives CDR1 LGHNA, CDR2 YNFKEQ. The CDR3 loop reads CASSQRSGYNEQFF. The CDR3 DNA reads TGTGCCAGCAGCCAACGAAGCGGGTACAATGAGCAGTTCTTC.

The chain has TRBV5-1 and TRBJ2-6; weak D call: TRBD1 (5 bases). V was shortened by 0 bases and J by 3 bases, with 16 bases between the two germline ends. This CDR3 is built from 18 residues. Looked up from germline, CDR1 is SGHRS and CDR2 is YFSETQ. CDR3: CASSLGAGWVGGANVLTF. CDR3 nucleotides: TGCGCCAGCAGCTTGGGTGCAGGGTGGGTAGGTGGGGCCAACGTCCTGACTTTC.

This clone was detected only a few times. The chain uses TRBV5-8 and TRBJ2-4; 8 bases are shared with TRBD2. Trimming removed 0 bases from V and 8 bases from J; junction bases left unmatched: 10. This CDR3 is built from 16 residues. Per germline, CDR1 SGHTS and CDR2 YDEGEE. The DNA of the CDR3 is TGTGCCAGCAGCTTGGCGCGAGACAGGCGGGGGGACATTCAGTACTTC. It specifies CASSLARDRRGDIQYF.

The J gene is TRBJ2-5, the V gene TRBV29-1; possibly TRBD2 for D (6 bases). V lost 7 bases and J 5 bases, leaving 20 bases between the germline ends. Germline loops: CDR1 SQVTM, CDR2 ANQGSEA. This CDR3 spans 14 amino acids. CDR3 residues: CSANGGQRFETQYF. CDR3 in DNA: TGCAGCGCAAACGGAGGGCAGCGGTTCGAGACCCAGTACTTC.

The chain joins TRBV2 to TRBJ2-7; tentative D call: TRBD2 (5 bases). With 0 bases removed from V and 7 bases from J, the gap between germline ends came to 13 bases. Germline CDR1 and CDR2: SNHLY and FYNNEI. The CDR3 contains 14 residues. CDR3 region: CASSEAGALLEQYF. For the CDR3, the DNA is TGTGCCAGCAGTGAAGCGGGAGCCCTCCTTGAGCAGTACTTC. Drawing the rest from reference TRBV2 and TRBJ2-7, the complete variable domain is EPEVTQTPSHQVTQMGQEVILRCVPISNHLYFYWYRQILGQKVEFLVSFYNNEISEKSEIFDDQFSVERPDGSNFTLKIRSTKLEDSAMYFCASSEAGALLEQYFGPGTRLTVT.

This rearrangement joins TRBV30 to TRBJ2-1; 11 nucleotides match TRBD2. Unmatched junction bases numbered 9, after V lost 2 bases and J lost 12 bases. Germline V gene data show CDR1 as GTSNPN and CDR2 as SVGIG (reference sequence). This CDR3 comprises 14 residues. CDR3: CAWSNSGRVGAQFF. The CDR3 DNA follows: TGTGCCTGGAGTAATAGCGGGAGGGTGGGCGCGCAGTTCTTC.

The chain recombines TRBV28 with TRBJ2-1; 9 bases map to TRBD2. J lost 12 bases, V lost 6 bases, and 18 bases had no gene match. The CDR3 runs 16 residues. Germline loops: CDR1 MDHEN, CDR2 SYDVKM. CDR3 sequence (DNA): TGTGCCAGCAGGACCACTTGGGCGGGAGGGCCGTTAGGGCAGTTCTTC. Translated, it gives CASRTTWAGGPLGQFF.

This chain uses TRBV13 with TRBJ2-5; TRBD1 matches 7 bases. The CDR3 is 19 residues long. J lost 0 bases, V lost 4 bases, and 17 bases had no gene match. Germline V CDR1 and CDR2: PRHDT, FYEKMQ (reference sequence). The CDR3 bases are TGTGCCAGCAGCTCGAACAGGGGTAGAAGTGGAGAGTACCAAGAGACCCAGTACTTC. Protein product: CASSSNRGRSGEYQETQYF.

The J gene is TRBJ2-1, the V gene TRBV18, with 7 nucleotides matching TRBD1. The germline gives CDR1 KGHSH, CDR2 LQKENI. Trimming removed 0 bases from V and 0 bases from J; junction bases left unmatched: 2. CDR3 length equals 16 residues. This chain's CDR3 is CASSPPGQVSYNEQFF. The CDR3 coding sequence is TGTGCCAGCTCACCACCAGGACAGGTCTCCTACAATGAGCAGTTCTTC.

In this sample, this clone turned up a few times. J is TRBJ2-1 and V is TRBV28; perhaps TRBD2 as D (6 bases). This CDR3 contains 14 residues. CDR1 and CDR2 from the germline V gene are MDHEN and SYDVKM. The germline V and J ends were trimmed by 6 bases and 10 bases, with 19 bases remaining between them. The CDR3 protein is CASSPGTPPVEQFF. As DNA, the CDR3 is TGTGCCAGCAGCCCCGGGACTCCCCCAGTCGAGCAGTTCTTC.

This clone was counted a few times. V gene TRBV7-6 combines with J gene TRBJ2-7; 8 nucleotides line up with TRBD2. The CDR3 loop spans 14 amino acids. V dropped 3 bases and J dropped 1; count of bases not matched to a gene: 2. CDR1 SGHVS and CDR2 FNYEAQ come from the germline V gene. CDR3 sequence reads: CASSLTSASYEQYF. Here the CDR3 DNA reads TGTGCCAGCAGCTTGACTAGCGCTTCCTACGAGCAGTACTTC.

The rearrangement uses TRBV9 and TRBJ2-3; possible D gene TRBD2, 5 bases. Per germline, CDR1 SGDLS and CDR2 YYNGEE. This CDR3 contains 15 residues. V was cut by 1 base and J by 3 bases, with 12 bases left in between. For the CDR3, the DNA is TGTGCCAGCAGCGTAACGAGAGGGTGGACAGATACGCAGTATTTT. Translated: CASSVTRGWTDTQYF. Using reference TRBV9 and TRBJ2-3 for the parts outside the CDR3, the full variable domain is DSGVTQTPKHLITATGQRVTLRCSPRSGDLSVYWYQQSLDQGLQFLIQYYNGEERAKGNILERFSAQQFPDLHSELNLSSLELGDSALYFCASSVTRGWTDTQYFGPGTRLTVL.

V and J are TRBV7-9 and TRBJ2-7; weak D call: TRBD1 (5 bases). Trimming removed 5 bases at V and 3 bases at J, with 17 bases between. The length of the CDR3 is 15 residues. Per germline, CDR1 SEHNR and CDR2 FQNEAQ (reference sequence). CDR3: CASSPIPQEHYEQYF. In DNA, the CDR3 is TGTGCCAGCAGCCCTATCCCACAGGAGCACTACGAGCAGTACTTC.

The chain carries TRBV6-5 and TRBJ2-5, with 10 nucleotides matching TRBD2. From germline, CDR1 is MNHEY and CDR2 SVGAGI. The CDR3 is made up of 16 amino acids. The V segment lost 4 bases and the J segment 5 bases; nucleotides outside the gene matches: 10. The CDR3: CASSFRAGGLVETQYF. For the CDR3, the DNA is TGTGCCAGCAGTTTTAGAGCGGGAGGGTTGGTGGAGACCCAGTACTTC.

The chain joins TRBV7-9 to TRBJ2-3; a possible D gene is TRBD1 (5 bases). CDR1 and CDR2 from the germline V gene are SEHNR and FQNEAQ (reference sequence). Trimming cost V 4 bases and J 2 bases, with 16 bases left between them. The CDR3 length is 16 residues. The CDR3 is CASSSQFDSLTDTQYF. CDR3 in DNA: TGTGCCAGCAGCTCCCAATTCGACAGCCTCACAGATACGCAGTATTTT.

With respect to this clone: Other nucleotide sequences in the sample specify the same CDR3. The CDR3 DNA reads as TGTGCCAGCAGTTCAGGAGGGGAGACCCAGTACTTC. It specifies CASSSGGETQYF. The chain employs TRBV28 and TRBJ2-5, with TRBD2 as a possible D gene (6 bases). CDR1 is MDHEN and CDR2 is SYDVKM in the germline V gene. The CDR3 totals 12 residues. Trimming took off 4 bases at V and 5 bases at J, with 8 bases between the two ends. The variable domain in full, with the rest retrieved from reference TRBV28 and TRBJ2-5, is DVKVTQSSRYLVKRTGEKVFLECVQDMDHENMFWYRQDPGLGLRLIYFSYDVKMKEKGDIPEGYSVSREKKERFSLILESASTNQTSMYLCASSSGGETQYFGPGTRLLVL.

This chain joins TRBV28 and TRBJ1-2; D remains ambiguous. Per germline, CDR1 MDHEN and CDR2 SYDVKM. The CDR3 is made up of 14 amino acids. V lost 3 bases and J lost 2, with 10 bases in between. In DNA form, the CDR3 reads TGTGCCAGCAGTTTCCGGGCGGGGAACTATGGCTACACCTTC. It yields the protein CASSFRAGNYGYTF.

The gene calls are TRBV15 and TRBJ2-3; 11 nucleotides align to TRBD2. This CDR3 is 17 amino acids long. Germline V CDR1 and CDR2: LNHNV, YYDKDF (reference sequence). J gave up 4 bases and V 1 base, and 7 bases lay outside the gene matches. The CDR3 DNA reads TGTGCCACCAGCAGAGTCCTACTAGCGGGAGTAGCAGATACGCAGTATTTT. Protein sequence: CATSRVLLAGVADTQYF.

The chain joins TRBV13 to TRBJ2-5; possible D gene TRBD2, 6 bases. The V and J ends lost 5 bases and 5 bases respectively, with 15 bases between them. There are 14 residues in the CDR3. Germline values: CDR1 PRHDT, CDR2 FYEKMQ (reference sequence). The CDR3: CASSGMPGRETQYF. The DNA for the CDR3 is TGTGCCAGCAGCGGAATGCCGGGGAGGGAGACCCAGTACTTC.

V and J are TRBV5-1 and TRBJ2-2, with D possibly TRBD2 on 6 matching bases. Germline lookup yields CDR1 SGHRS and CDR2 YFSETQ. V shed 4 bases and J shed 4 bases, with 17 bases lying between them. CDR3 length: 16 residues. The CDR3 protein is CASSHASGYPTGELFF. The CDR3 DNA sequence: TGCGCCAGCAGCCACGCCAGCGGGTATCCCACCGGGGAGCTGTTTTTT.